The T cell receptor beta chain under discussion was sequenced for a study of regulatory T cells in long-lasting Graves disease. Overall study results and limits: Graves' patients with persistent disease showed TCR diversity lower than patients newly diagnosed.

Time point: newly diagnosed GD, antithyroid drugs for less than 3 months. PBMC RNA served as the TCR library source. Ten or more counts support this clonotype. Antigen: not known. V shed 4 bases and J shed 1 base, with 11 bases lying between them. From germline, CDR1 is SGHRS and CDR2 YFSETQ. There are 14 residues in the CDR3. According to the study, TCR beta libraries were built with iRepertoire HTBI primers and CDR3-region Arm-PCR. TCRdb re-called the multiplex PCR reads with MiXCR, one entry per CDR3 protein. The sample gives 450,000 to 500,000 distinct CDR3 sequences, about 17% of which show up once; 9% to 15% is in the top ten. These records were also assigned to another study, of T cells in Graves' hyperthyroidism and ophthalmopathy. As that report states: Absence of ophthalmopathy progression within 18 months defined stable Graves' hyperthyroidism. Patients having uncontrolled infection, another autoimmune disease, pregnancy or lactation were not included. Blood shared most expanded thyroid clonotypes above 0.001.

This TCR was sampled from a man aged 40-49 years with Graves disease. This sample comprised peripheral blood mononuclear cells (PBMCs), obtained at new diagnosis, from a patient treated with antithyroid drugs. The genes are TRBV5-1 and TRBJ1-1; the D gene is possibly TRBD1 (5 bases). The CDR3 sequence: CASSPGLPNTEAFF. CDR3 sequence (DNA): TGCGCCAGCAGCCCGGGACTCCCGAACACTGAAGCTTTCTTT.